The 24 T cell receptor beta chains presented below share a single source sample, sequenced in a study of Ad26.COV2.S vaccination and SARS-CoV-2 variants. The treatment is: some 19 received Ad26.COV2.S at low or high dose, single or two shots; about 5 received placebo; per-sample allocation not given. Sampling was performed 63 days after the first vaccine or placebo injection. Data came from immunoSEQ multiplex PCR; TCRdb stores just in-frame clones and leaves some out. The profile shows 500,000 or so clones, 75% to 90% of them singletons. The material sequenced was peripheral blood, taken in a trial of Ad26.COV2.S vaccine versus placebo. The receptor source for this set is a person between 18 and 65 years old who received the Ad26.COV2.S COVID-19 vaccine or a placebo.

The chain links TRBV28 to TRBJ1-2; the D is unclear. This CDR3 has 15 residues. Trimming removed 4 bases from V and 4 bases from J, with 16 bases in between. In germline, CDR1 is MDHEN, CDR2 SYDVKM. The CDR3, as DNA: TGTGCCAGCAGTTACCTCCCCCAAAGTCTCTATGGCTACACCTTC. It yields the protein CASSYLPQSLYGYTF.

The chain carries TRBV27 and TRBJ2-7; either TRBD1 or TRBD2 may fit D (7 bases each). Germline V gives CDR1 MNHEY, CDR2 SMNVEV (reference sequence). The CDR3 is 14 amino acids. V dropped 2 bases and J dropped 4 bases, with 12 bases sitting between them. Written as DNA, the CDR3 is TGTGCCAGCAGTTTAAGGCAGGGGGGGTACGAGCAGTACTTC. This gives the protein CASSLRQGGYEQYF.

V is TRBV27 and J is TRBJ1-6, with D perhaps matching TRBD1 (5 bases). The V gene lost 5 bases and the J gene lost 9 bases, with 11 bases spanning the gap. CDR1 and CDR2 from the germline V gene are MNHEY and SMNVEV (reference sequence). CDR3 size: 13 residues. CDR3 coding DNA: TGTGCCAGCAGTCAACTAGGGACTTCACCCCTCCACTTT. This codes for CASSQLGTSPLHF.

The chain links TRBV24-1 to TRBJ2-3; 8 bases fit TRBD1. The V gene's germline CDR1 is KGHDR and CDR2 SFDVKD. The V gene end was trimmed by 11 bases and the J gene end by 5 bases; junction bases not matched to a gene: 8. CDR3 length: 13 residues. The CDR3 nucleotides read TGTGCCATCGGGACAGGTGGGCTAGATACGCAGTATTTT. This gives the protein CAIGTGGLDTQYF.

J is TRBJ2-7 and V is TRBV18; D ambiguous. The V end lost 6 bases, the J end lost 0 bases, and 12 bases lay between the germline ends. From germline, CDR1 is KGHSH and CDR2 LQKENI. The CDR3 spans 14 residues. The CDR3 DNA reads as TGTGCCAGCTCCCGAGTGGGTAGCTCCTACGAGCAGTACTTC. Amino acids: CASSRVGSSYEQYF.

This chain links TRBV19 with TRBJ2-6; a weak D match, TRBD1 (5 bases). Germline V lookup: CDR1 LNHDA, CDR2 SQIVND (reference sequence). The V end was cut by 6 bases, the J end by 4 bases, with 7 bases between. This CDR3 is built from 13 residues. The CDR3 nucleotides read TGTGCCAGTAGAAACAGGGGGGCCAACGTCCTGACTTTC. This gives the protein CASRNRGANVLTF.

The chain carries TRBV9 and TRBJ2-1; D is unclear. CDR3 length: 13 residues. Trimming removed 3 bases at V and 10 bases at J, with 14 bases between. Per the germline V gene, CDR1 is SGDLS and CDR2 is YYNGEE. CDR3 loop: CASSEPPLPEQFF. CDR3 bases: TGTGCCAGCAGCGAACCCCCCCTTCCCGAGCAGTTCTTC.

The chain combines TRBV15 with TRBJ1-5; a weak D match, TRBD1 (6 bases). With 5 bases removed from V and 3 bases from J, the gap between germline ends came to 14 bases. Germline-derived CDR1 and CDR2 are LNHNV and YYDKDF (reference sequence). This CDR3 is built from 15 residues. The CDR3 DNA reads TGTGCCACCAGCCCAGGGGAATGGGACAATCAGCCCCAGCATTTT. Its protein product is CATSPGEWDNQPQHF. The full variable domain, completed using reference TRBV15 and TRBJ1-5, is DAMVIQNPRYQVTQFGKPVTLSCSQTLNHNVMYWYQQKSSQAPKLLFHYYDKDFNNEADTPDNFQSRRPNTSFCFLDIRSPGLGDTAMYLCATSPGEWDNQPQHFGDGTRLSIL.

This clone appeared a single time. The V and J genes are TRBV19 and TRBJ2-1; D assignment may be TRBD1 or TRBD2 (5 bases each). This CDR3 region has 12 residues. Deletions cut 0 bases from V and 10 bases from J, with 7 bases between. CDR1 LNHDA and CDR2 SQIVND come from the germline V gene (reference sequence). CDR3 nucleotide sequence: TGTGCCAGTAGTATAGATCGGGGCGAGCAGTTCTTC. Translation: CASSIDRGEQFF.

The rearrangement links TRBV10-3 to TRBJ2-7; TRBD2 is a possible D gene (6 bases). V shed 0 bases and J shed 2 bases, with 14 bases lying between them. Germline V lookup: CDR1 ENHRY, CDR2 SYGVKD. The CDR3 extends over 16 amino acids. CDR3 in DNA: TGTGCCATCAGTGAGTCGGGCGGGGTATCCCCCTACGAGCAGTACTTC. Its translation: CAISESGGVSPYEQYF.

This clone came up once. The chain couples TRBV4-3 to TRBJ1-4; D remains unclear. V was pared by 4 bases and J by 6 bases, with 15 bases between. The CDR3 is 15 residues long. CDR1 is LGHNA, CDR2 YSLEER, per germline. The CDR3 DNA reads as TGCGCCAGCAGCCCGGTTGGCCAGGAACATGAAAAACTGTTTTTT. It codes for CASSPVGQEHEKLFF.

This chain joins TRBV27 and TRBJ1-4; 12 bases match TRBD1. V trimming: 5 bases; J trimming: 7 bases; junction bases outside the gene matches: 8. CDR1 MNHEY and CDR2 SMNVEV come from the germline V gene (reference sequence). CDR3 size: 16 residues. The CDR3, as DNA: TGTGCCAGCAGTCCATGGGGACAGGGGGCGGGTGAAAAACTGTTTTTT. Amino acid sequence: CASSPWGQGAGEKLFF.

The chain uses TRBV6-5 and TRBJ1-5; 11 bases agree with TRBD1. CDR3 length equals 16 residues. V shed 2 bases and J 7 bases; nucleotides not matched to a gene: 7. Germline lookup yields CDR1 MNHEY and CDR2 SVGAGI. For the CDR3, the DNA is TGTGCCAGCAGTTACAAGGGACAGGGGGTTGTGCAGCCCCAGCATTTT. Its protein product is CASSYKGQGVVQPQHF.

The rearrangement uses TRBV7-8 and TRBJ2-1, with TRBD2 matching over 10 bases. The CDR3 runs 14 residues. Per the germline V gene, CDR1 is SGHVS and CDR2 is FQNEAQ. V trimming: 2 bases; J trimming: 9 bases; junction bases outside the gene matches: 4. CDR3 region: CASSLPSGGGEQFF. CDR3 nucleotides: TGTGCCAGCAGCTTACCGAGCGGGGGGGGTGAGCAGTTCTTC.

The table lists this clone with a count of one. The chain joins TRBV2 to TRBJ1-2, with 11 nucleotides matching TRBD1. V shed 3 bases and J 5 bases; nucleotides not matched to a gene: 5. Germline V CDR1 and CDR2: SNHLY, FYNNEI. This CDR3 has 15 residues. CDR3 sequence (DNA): TGTGCCAGCAGTGAGGGACAGGGGGGGACGTATGGCTACACCTTC. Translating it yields CASSEGQGGTYGYTF.

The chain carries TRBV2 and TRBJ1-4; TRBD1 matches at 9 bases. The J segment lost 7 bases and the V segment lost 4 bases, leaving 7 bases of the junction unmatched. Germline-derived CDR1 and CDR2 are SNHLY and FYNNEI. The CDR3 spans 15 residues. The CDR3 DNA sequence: TGTGCCAGCAGTGCGGACAGGGGATTTGTTGAAAAACTGTTTTTT. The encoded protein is CASSADRGFVEKLFF.

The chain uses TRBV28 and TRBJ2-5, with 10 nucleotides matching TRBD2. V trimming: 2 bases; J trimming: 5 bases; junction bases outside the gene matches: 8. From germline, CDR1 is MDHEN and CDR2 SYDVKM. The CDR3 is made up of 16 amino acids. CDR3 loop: CASSLNLGLARETQYF. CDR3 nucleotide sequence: TGTGCCAGCAGTTTAAATTTGGGACTAGCGCGGGAGACCCAGTACTTC.

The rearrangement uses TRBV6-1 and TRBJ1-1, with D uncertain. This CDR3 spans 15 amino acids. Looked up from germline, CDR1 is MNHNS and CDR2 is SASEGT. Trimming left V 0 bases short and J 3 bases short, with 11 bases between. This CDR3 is CASSEAGLGHTEAFF. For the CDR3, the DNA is TGTGCCAGCAGTGAAGCTGGTTTGGGCCACACTGAAGCTTTCTTT.

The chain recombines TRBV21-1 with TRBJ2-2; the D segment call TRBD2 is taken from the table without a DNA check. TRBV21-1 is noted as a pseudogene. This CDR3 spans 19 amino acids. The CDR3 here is CASSKVAWLASGSAGELFF. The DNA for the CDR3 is TGTGCCAGCAGCAAAGTCGCCTGGCTGGCTAGCGGGAGCGCCGGGGAGCTGTTTTTT.

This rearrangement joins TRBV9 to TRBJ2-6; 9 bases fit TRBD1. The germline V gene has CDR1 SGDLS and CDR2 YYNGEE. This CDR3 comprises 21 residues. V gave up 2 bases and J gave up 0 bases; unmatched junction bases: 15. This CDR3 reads CASSVRGQGMDSFSGANVLTF. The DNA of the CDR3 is TGTGCCAGCAGCGTCAGAGGACAGGGGATGGATAGTTTCTCTGGGGCCAACGTCCTGACTTTC.

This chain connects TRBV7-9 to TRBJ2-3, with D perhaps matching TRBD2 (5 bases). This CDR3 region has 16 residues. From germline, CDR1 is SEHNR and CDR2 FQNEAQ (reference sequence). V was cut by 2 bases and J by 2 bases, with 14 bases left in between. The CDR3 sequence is CASSLINQRHTDTQYF. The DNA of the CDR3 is TGTGCCAGCAGCTTAATCAATCAGCGGCACACAGATACGCAGTATTTT. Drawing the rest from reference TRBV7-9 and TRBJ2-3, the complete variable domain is DTGVSQNPRHKITKRGQNVTFRCDPISEHNRLYWYRQTLGQGPEFLTYFQNEAQLEKSRLLSDRFSAERPKGSFSTLEIQRTEQGDSAMYLCASSLINQRHTDTQYFGPGTRLTVL.

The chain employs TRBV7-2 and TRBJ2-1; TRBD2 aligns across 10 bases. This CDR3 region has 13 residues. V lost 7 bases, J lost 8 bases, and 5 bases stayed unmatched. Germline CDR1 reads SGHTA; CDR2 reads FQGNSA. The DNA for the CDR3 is TGTGCCAGCAAGCGGGGGGGCCTTGATGAGCAGTTCTTC. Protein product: CASKRGGLDEQFF. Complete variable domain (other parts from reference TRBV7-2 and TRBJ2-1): GAGVSQSPSNKVTEKGKDVELRCDPISGHTALYWYRQSLGQGLEFLIYFQGNSAPDKSGLPSDRFSAERTGGSVSTLTIQRTQQEDSAVYLCASKRGGLDEQFFGPGTRLTVL.

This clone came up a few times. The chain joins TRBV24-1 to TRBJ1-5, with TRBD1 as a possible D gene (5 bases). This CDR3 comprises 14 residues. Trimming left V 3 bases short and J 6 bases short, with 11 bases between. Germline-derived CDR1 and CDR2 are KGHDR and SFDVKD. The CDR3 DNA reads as TGTGCCACCAGTGATGCCGGGGACGGTCAGCCCCAGCATTTT. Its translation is CATSDAGDGQPQHF.

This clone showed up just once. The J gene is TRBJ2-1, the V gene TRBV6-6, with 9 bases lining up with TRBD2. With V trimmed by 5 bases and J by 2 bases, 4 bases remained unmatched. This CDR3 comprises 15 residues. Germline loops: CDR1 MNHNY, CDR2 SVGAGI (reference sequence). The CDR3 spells CASSSSGGAYNEQFF. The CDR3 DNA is TGTGCCAGCAGTAGTAGCGGGGGTGCCTACAATGAGCAGTTCTTC.